Below are 24 T cell receptor beta chains sequenced from a single sample in a study of T cell changes during pregnancy in multiple sclerosis. Some clones are missing from TCRdb's copy, which holds only in-frame ones; the method was immunoSEQ multiplex PCR. The data contain 50,000 or so clones, around 90% of them seen just once; the ten biggest clones take up around 0.29%. Sequenced here: CD4+ T cells from peripheral blood mononuclear cells, sampled in the second trimester of pregnancy. These receptors originate from a female donor with multiple sclerosis, enrolled in a pregnancy study.

CDR3 nucleotides: TGTGCCAGCAGCTTGGATAGTAACTCCTACAATGAGCAGTTCTTC. This sequence encodes CASSLDSNSYNEQFF. The chain combines TRBV5-4 with TRBJ2-1; no firm D call. The germline V gene encodes CDR1 SGHNT and CDR2 YYREEE (reference sequence). The CDR3 sequence is 15 residues long. V lost 0 bases and J 0 bases, leaving 7 bases between the germline ends.

V and J are TRBV29-1 and TRBJ2-7; 8 bases map to TRBD1. The CDR3 extends over 14 amino acids. Germline-derived CDR1 and CDR2 are SQVTM and ANQGSEA. With 4 bases clipped from V and 0 bases from J, the junction kept 5 bases outside the gene matches. CDR3: CSVVTGVGSYEQYF. The CDR3 DNA follows: TGCAGCGTTGTGACAGGGGTGGGCTCCTACGAGCAGTACTTC.

The chain joins TRBV6-5 to TRBJ1-1, with D tentatively TRBD1 (5 bases). Germline lookup yields CDR1 MNHEY and CDR2 SVGAGI. This CDR3 contains 13 residues. Trimming removed 4 bases from V and 4 bases from J, with 10 bases in between. The CDR3 sequence: CASSFRDTTEAFF. In nucleotides, the CDR3 is TGTGCCAGCAGTTTCAGGGATACCACTGAAGCTTTCTTT.

This rearrangement joins TRBV7-8 to TRBJ1-2, with 9 bases fitting TRBD1. There are 13 residues in the CDR3. Germline CDR1 is SGHVS and CDR2 is FQNEAQ. The trim removed 5 bases at V and 8 bases at J, leaving 6 bases unmatched. Here the CDR3 DNA reads TGTGCCAGCAGCCGGGACAGGGTTAACGGCTACACCTTC. Translating gives CASSRDRVNGYTF.

This clone has just a few counts. CDR3 in amino acids: CASSQAGNLYGYTF. DNA of the CDR3: TGCGCCAGCAGCCAAGCAGGGAATCTCTATGGCTACACCTTC. The rearrangement links TRBV4-1 to TRBJ1-2; the D gene is possibly TRBD1 (5 bases). In germline, CDR1 is MGHRA, CDR2 YSYEKL. V lost 1 base and J lost 4, with 10 bases in between. This CDR3 is built from 14 residues.

The sample holds a few counts of this clone. The CDR3 loop reads CASSLEVAGGRGEQFF. CDR3 DNA sequence: TGTGCCAGCAGCTTGGAAGTAGCGGGGGGCCGGGGTGAGCAGTTCTTC. V is TRBV7-3 and J is TRBJ2-1, with 10 bases matching TRBD2. The germline V gene encodes CDR1 SGHTA and CDR2 FQGTGA. V dropped 3 bases and J dropped 9; count of bases not matched to a gene: 11. CDR3 size: 16 residues.

The chain recombines TRBV21-1 with TRBJ1-4. TRBV21-1 is designated a pseudogene. CDR3 length: 14 amino acids. The CDR3 DNA sequence: TGTGCCAGCAGCAAAGCGAGGGTAAGGGAAAAACTGTTTTTT. It translates to CASSKARVREKLFF.

This chain joins TRBV12-5 and TRBJ1-1, with D unclear. This CDR3 region has 11 residues. V was cut by 7 bases and J by 3 bases, with 6 bases left in between. Germline CDR1 and CDR2: LGHNT and FRNRAP. CDR3 amino acids: CASAVYTEAFF. The CDR3 region has the DNA TGTGCTAGTGCCGTTTACACTGAAGCTTTCTTT.

The chain joins TRBV6-1 to TRBJ1-6; D unresolved. The CDR3 runs to 11 residues. CDR1 and CDR2 (germline): MNHNS, SASEGT. Trimming took off 4 bases at V and 8 bases at J, with 3 bases between the two ends. CDR3 loop: CASSADSPLHF. CDR3 nucleotide sequence: TGTGCCAGCAGTGCGGATTCACCCCTCCACTTT.

CDR3: CASSPAGAREKLFF. The CDR3 DNA reads TGTGCCAGCAGCCCTGCAGGGGCGAGAGAAAAACTGTTTTTT. The chain links TRBV9 to TRBJ1-4; D might be TRBD1 (6 bases). V lost 4 bases, J lost 8 bases, and 15 bases lay in between. CDR3 length: 14 residues. From germline, CDR1 is SGDLS and CDR2 YYNGEE.

The chain combines TRBV27 with TRBJ2-5; D possibly corresponds to TRBD1 (5 bases). Trimming pared 2 bases from V and 3 bases from J, leaving 10 bases between. This CDR3 contains 14 residues. Germline CDR1 MNHEY, CDR2 SMNVEV (reference sequence). The CDR3 region has the DNA TGTGCCAGCAGTTTAAGTGGGGCGGAAGAGACCCAGTACTTC. Amino acid sequence: CASSLSGAEETQYF.

The rearrangement uses TRBV11-2 and TRBJ1-5; tentatively, D is TRBD1 (6 bases). Trimming took 1 base from V and 2 from J, leaving 9 bases between them. CDR3 size: 15 residues. Germline CDR1 SGHAT, CDR2 FQNNGV. CDR3 amino acids: CASSLGNRGNQPQHF. The CDR3 nucleotides are TGTGCCAGCAGCTTAGGTAACAGGGGCAATCAGCCCCAGCATTTT.

Here the CDR3 DNA reads TGCAGCGTTAGCGGGGGGGGCGGCGAAAAACTGTTTTTT. Protein sequence: CSVSGGGGEKLFF. V is TRBV29-1 and J is TRBJ1-4; TRBD1 is a possible D gene (6 bases). This CDR3 contains 13 residues. Germline assignment: CDR1 SQVTM and CDR2 ANQGSEA. Trimming pared 5 bases from V and 8 bases from J, leaving 15 bases between.

The rearrangement uses TRBV6-5 and TRBJ2-7; TRBD1 aligns across 10 bases. V was pared by 6 bases and J by 0 bases, with 5 bases of the junction left unmatched. The V gene's germline CDR1 is MNHEY and CDR2 SVGAGI. The CDR3 runs 15 residues. The CDR3 sequence is CASRPDRGGSYEQYF. The DNA of the CDR3 is TGTGCCAGCAGACCGGACAGGGGGGGCTCCTACGAGCAGTACTTC.

CDR3 in amino acids: CASTSGETQYF. The CDR3 DNA sequence: TGTGCCAGTACTAGCGGGGAGACCCAGTACTTC. The chain has TRBV2 and TRBJ2-5; 9 bases match TRBD2. V lost 9 bases, J lost 5 bases, and 1 base stayed unmatched. The V gene's germline CDR1 is SNHLY and CDR2 FYNNEI. This CDR3 region has 11 residues. The whole variable domain, remainder taken from reference TRBV2 and TRBJ2-5, is EPEVTQTPSHQVTQMGQEVILRCVPISNHLYFYWYRQILGQKVEFLVSFYNNEISEKSEIFDDQFSVERPDGSNFTLKIRSTKLEDSAMYFCASTSGETQYFGPGTRLLVL.

The chain recombines TRBV5-4 with TRBJ2-5, with 7 bases fitting TRBD1. This CDR3 region has 13 residues. The V segment lost 3 bases and the J segment 1 base; nucleotides outside the gene matches: 0. Germline CDR1 reads SGHNT; CDR2 reads YYREEE (reference sequence). CDR3 nucleotides: TGTGCCAGCAGCTGGGACAGCCAAGAGACCCAGTACTTC. As protein: CASSWDSQETQYF.

The chain carries TRBV19 and TRBJ1-1, with 7 bases that match TRBD1. The CDR3 has 14 residues. V was pared by 7 bases and J by 2 bases, with 7 bases of the junction left unmatched. The germline CDR1 and CDR2 sequences are LNHDA and SQIVND (reference sequence). In nucleotides, the CDR3 is TGTGCCAGTATTCACAGGGGAGAAAACACTGAAGCTTTCTTT. This translates into CASIHRGENTEAFF.

The sample holds a few counts of this clone. One end of the junction is discordant with germline, which a read error may explain. V usage is TRBV2 and J usage is TRBJ1-2, with 9 nucleotides matching TRBD1. CDR3 size: 16 residues. Per germline, CDR1 SNHLY and CDR2 FYNNEI. CDR3 nucleotides: TGTGCCAGCAGCGAAGGGACAGGGCGGATCCCCTATGGCTACACCTTC. Translation gives CASSEGTGRIPYGYTF. The complete variable domain, with remaining parts taken from reference TRBV2 and TRBJ1-2, reads EPEVTQTPSHQVTQMGQEVILRCVPISNHLYFYWYRQILGQKVEFLVSFYNNEISEKSEIFDDQFSVERPDGSNFTLKIRSTKLEDSAMYFCASSEGTGRIPYGYTFGSGTRLTVV.

CDR3 amino acids: CASSLGQNQPQHF. The CDR3, as DNA: TGTGCCAGCAGCTTAGGACAGAATCAGCCCCAGCATTTT. The chain recombines TRBV7-9 with TRBJ1-5, with a possible D match to TRBD1 (5 bases). The CDR3 is made up of 13 amino acids. Trimming shortened V by 1 base and J by 4 bases, and 5 bases separated the two germline ends. The V gene's germline CDR1 is SEHNR and CDR2 FQNEAQ (reference sequence).

The chain is built from TRBV4-1 and TRBJ2-3; 8 positions agree with TRBD1. Germline CDR1 MGHRA, CDR2 YSYEKL. With 3 bases clipped from V and 3 bases from J, the junction kept 8 bases outside the gene matches. This CDR3 has 16 amino acids. This CDR3 is CASSHVGQGRTDTQYF. The CDR3 bases are TGCGCCAGCAGCCACGTCGGACAGGGTAGAACAGATACGCAGTATTTT.

The rearrangement links TRBV9 to TRBJ2-3; 9 bases map to TRBD2. This CDR3 is built from 16 residues. Germline trimming cut 2 bases from V and 9 bases from J; bases unmatched to any gene: 13. Per germline, CDR1 SGDLS and CDR2 YYNGEE. The CDR3 sequence: CASSVSGTSPFGTQYF. The CDR3 DNA reads as TGTGCCAGCAGCGTCTCCGGGACTAGCCCCTTTGGGACGCAGTATTTT.

V gene TRBV7-9 combines with J gene TRBJ2-7; no definite D call. The germline gives CDR1 SEHNR, CDR2 FQNEAQ (reference sequence). The CDR3 has 13 amino acids. Trimming left V 5 bases short and J 6 bases short, with 14 bases between. The CDR3 DNA reads as TGTGCCAGCAGCCCCTCACTATCGTTCGAGCAGTACTTC. It yields the protein CASSPSLSFEQYF.

CDR3 region: CASSLHYNTGELFF. CDR3 nucleotides: TGTGCCAGCAGCTTACACTACAACACCGGGGAGCTGTTTTTT. The rearrangement uses TRBV11-2 and TRBJ2-2, with no clear D. The CDR3 runs 14 residues. Germline CDR1 is SGHAT and CDR2 is FQNNGV. V was clipped by 2 bases and J by 2 bases, with 6 bases between them.

The V gene is TRBV7-2, the J gene TRBJ1-3, with 7 positions matching TRBD1. The CDR3 totals 15 residues. Germline CDR1 and CDR2: SGHTA and FQGNSA. The trim removed 5 bases at V and 0 bases at J, leaving 4 bases unmatched. CDR3 residues: CASSPGTASGNTIYF. The CDR3 bases are TGTGCCAGCAGCCCCGGGACAGCCTCTGGAAACACCATATATTTT.